The T cell receptor beta chain under discussion was sequenced for a study of CD8 T cells in ankylosing spondylitis. CDR1 and CDR2 from the germline V gene are SQVTM and ANQGSEA. This CDR3 comprises 13 residues. The J segment lost 8 bases and the V segment lost 7 bases, leaving 8 bases of the junction unmatched. This clonotype was observed a few times. The target antigen is unknown. Study-wide results and caveats: In ankylosing spondylitis blood, a motif of roughly 8 highly homologous TCR beta variants appeared characteristic.

TCRdb recomputed calls from the 5' RACE reads with MiXCR, one row per CDR3 protein. The sample records fewer than 450,000 distinct CDR3 sequences, roughly a sixth being singletons. Sequencing used blood, either unsorted or a sorted T cell fraction (not recorded which). The chain recombines TRBV29-1 with TRBJ1-4; TRBD1 aligns across 9 bases. The clonotype originates from a male donor with ankylosing spondylitis. CDR3 protein: CSALTGGDEKLFF. CDR3 sequence (DNA): TGCAGCGCTTTGACAGGGGGAGACGAAAAACTGTTTTTT.